This entry lists 15 T cell receptor beta chains sequenced from one sample in a study of shared clonotypes between healthy human individuals. Assay: immunoSEQ multiplex PCR; the TCRdb copy retains only in-frame clones and omits some. The sample lists approximately 2,000,000 clones; approximately 90% were seen once. The sample taken for sequencing was naive CD4+ T cells from PBMCs. Subset here: CD45RA+ positively selected. These receptors all come from a man aged 18 to 29 in good health. Some clones in this sample may be carry-over from other donors' samples.

With respect to this clone: The same CDR3 also results from other DNA sequences found in this sample. The chain has TRBV5-1 and TRBJ2-7, with D possibly being TRBD1 (6 bases). The CDR3 length is 14 residues. V lost 4 bases, J lost 0 bases, and 11 bases lay in between. Germline V CDR1 and CDR2: SGHRS, YFSETQ. In DNA form, the CDR3 reads TGCGCCAGCAGCCTGACAGGAAGCTCCTACGAGCAGTACTTC. This translates into CASSLTGSSYEQYF. The full variable domain, rest sourced from reference TRBV5-1 and TRBJ2-7, is KAGVTQTPRYLIKTRGQQVTLSCSPISGHRSVSWYQQTPGQGLQFLFEYFSETQRNKGNFPGRFSGRQFSNSRSEMNVSTLELGDSALYLCASSLTGSSYEQYFGPGTRLTVT.

This sequence joins TRBV6-5 and TRBJ2-7, with 7 bases lining up with TRBD1. Germline-derived CDR1 and CDR2 are MNHEY and SVGAGI. CDR3 length: 14 residues. With 6 bases clipped from V and 5 bases from J, the junction kept 10 bases outside the gene matches. As DNA, the CDR3 is TGTGCCAGCAGCCCCAGACAGGGTCGCAACGAGCAGTACTTC. The encoded protein is CASSPRQGRNEQYF.

About this clone itself: In the same sample, other DNA sequences code for this CDR3. The chain links TRBV20-1 to TRBJ2-7; D possibly corresponds to TRBD1 (5 bases). The germline CDR1 and CDR2 sequences are DFQATT and SNEGSKA (reference sequence). The CDR3 has 11 residues. Trimming pared 6 bases from V and 1 base from J, leaving 7 bases between. The CDR3 loop reads CSARTSYEQYF. The CDR3 DNA sequence: TGCAGTGCCAGGACATCCTACGAGCAGTACTTC.

For this clone: This same CDR3 is encoded by further DNA sequences in the sample. The chain carries TRBV5-1 and TRBJ1-1; D is unclear. This CDR3 is built from 14 residues. Trimming removed 0 bases from V and 1 base from J, with 7 bases in between. CDR1 SGHRS and CDR2 YFSETQ come from the germline V gene. The CDR3 loop is CASSLVQQNTEAFF. CDR3 in DNA: TGCGCCAGCAGCTTGGTACAGCAGAACACTGAAGCTTTCTTT.

The chain links TRBV19 to TRBJ2-5; 7 bases match TRBD1. The CDR3 runs to 14 residues. V was clipped by 2 bases and J by 4 bases; unmatched bases: 4. Germline-derived CDR1 and CDR2 are LNHDA and SQIVND (reference sequence). CDR3 sequence reads: CASSITTGPETQYF. The CDR3 DNA reads as TGTGCCAGTAGTATAACGACAGGGCCAGAGACCCAGTACTTC.

The rearrangement uses TRBV5-8 and TRBJ1-4; tentatively, D is TRBD1 (5 bases). Trimming shortened V by 2 bases and J by 5 bases, and 13 bases separated the two germline ends. The germline V gene has CDR1 SGHTS and CDR2 YDEGEE. This CDR3 is built from 15 residues. CDR3 bases: TGTGCCAGCAGCTTTGTTAGGGGAGGGAATGAAAAACTGTTTTTT. It specifies CASSFVRGGNEKLFF.

This chain connects TRBV28 to TRBJ1-5, with D possibly TRBD1 on 6 matching bases. V gave up 6 bases and J gave up 4 bases, with 10 bases separating them. This CDR3 comprises 13 residues. Germline assignment: CDR1 MDHEN and CDR2 SYDVKM. DNA for the CDR3: TGTGCCAGCAGAATTGACAGGAATCAGCCCCAGCATTTT. Translating it yields CASRIDRNQPQHF.

The chain recombines TRBV4-2 with TRBJ1-3; 9 bases map to TRBD1. The CDR3 is made up of 16 amino acids. The trim removed 4 bases at V and 4 bases at J, leaving 8 bases unmatched. Germline CDR1 reads LGHNA; CDR2 reads YNFKEQ. Here the CDR3 reads CASSRRTGQGGNTIYF. CDR3 bases: TGTGCCAGCAGCCGGAGAACGGGACAGGGAGGAAACACCATATATTTT.

The J gene is TRBJ2-1, the V gene TRBV28, with D unclear. This CDR3 has 9 amino acids. Germline CDR1 and CDR2: MDHEN and SYDVKM. V shed 8 bases and J shed 10 bases, with 6 bases lying between them. In DNA form, the CDR3 reads TGTGCCAGCGGCCCGGAGCAGTTCTTC. It translates to CASGPEQFF.

V and J are TRBV9 and TRBJ2-3; a possible D gene is TRBD1 (5 bases). Trimming left V 0 bases short and J 3 bases short, with 20 bases between. This CDR3 contains 18 residues. The germline gives CDR1 SGDLS, CDR2 YYNGEE. The chain's CDR3 is CASSVADGAALGTDTQYF. DNA for the CDR3: TGTGCCAGCAGCGTAGCTGATGGGGCGGCCCTTGGGACAGATACGCAGTATTTT.

The chain joins TRBV28 to TRBJ1-4, with TRBD1 as a possible D gene (5 bases). Germline assignment: CDR1 MDHEN and CDR2 SYDVKM. The CDR3 sequence is 17 residues long. V was pared by 6 bases and J by 8 bases, with 25 bases between. In DNA, the CDR3 is TGTGCCAGCAGCTCCGTACAAGGGGCGGGCTTATGGGAAAAACTGTTTTTT. This gives the protein CASSSVQGAGLWEKLFF.

The rearrangement links TRBV6-4 to TRBJ2-3; 9 nucleotides align to TRBD2. The trim removed 6 bases at V and 1 base at J, leaving 5 bases unmatched. This CDR3 contains 15 residues. CDR1 MRHNA and CDR2 SNTAGT come from the germline V gene. The CDR3 bases are TGTGCCAGCAGGCCCTTAGCGGGAGGCACAGATACGCAGTATTTT. Its protein is CASRPLAGGTDTQYF.

The genes are TRBV9 and TRBJ2-3; D unclear. The CDR3 spans 14 residues. In germline, CDR1 is SGDLS, CDR2 YYNGEE. The V gene lost 1 base and the J gene lost 8 bases, with 14 bases spanning the gap. CDR3 amino acids: CASSVRPETGTQYF. DNA of the CDR3: TGTGCCAGCAGCGTACGCCCGGAGACGGGTACGCAGTATTTT.

This sequence joins TRBV18 and TRBJ2-7; 8 bases fit TRBD1. The CDR3 is 13 residues long. J was trimmed by 7 bases and V by 5 bases; bases with no gene match: 7. Germline V gene data show CDR1 as KGHSH and CDR2 as LQKENI. The chain's CDR3 is CASSGQGTGEQYF. In DNA, the CDR3 is TGTGCCAGCTCAGGACAGGGTACGGGTGAGCAGTACTTC.

This sequence joins TRBV7-3 and TRBJ2-1; 7 bases fit TRBD2. CDR1 is SGHTA and CDR2 is FQGTGA in the germline V gene. The CDR3 extends over 15 amino acids. The trim removed 3 bases at V and 9 bases at J, leaving 11 bases unmatched. CDR3 protein: CASSFSREFSGEQFF. CDR3 bases: TGTGCCAGCAGCTTCTCGCGGGAGTTTAGTGGTGAGCAGTTCTTC.